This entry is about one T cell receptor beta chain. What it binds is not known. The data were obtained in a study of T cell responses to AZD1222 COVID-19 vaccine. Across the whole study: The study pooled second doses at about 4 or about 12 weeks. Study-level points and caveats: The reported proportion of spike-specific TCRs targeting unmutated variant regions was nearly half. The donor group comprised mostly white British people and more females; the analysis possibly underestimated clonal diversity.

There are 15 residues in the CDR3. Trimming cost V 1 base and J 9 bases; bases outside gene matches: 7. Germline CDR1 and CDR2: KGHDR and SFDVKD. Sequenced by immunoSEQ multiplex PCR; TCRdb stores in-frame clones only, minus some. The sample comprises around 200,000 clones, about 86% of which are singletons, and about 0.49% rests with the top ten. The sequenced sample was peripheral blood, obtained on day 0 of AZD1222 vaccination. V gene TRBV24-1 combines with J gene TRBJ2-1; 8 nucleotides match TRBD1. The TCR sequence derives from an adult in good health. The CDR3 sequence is CATSDFGRGPGEQFF. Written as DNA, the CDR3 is TGTGCCACCAGTGATTTTGGCAGGGGGCCCGGTGAGCAGTTCTTC.